A single sample is the source of the 19 T cell receptor beta chains below, sequenced in a study of T cells in women clearing cervical HPV infection. The protocol was immunoSEQ multiplex PCR, while the TCRdb copy is restricted to in-frame clones and leaves out a portion. Its table lists under 50,000 clones. The sequencing input was blood buffy coat. Receptors were obtained from a woman aged 18-70 years with a cervical HPV16 infection that either progressed to CIN3+ or cleared (not recorded which).

On this clone itself: The read ends 3 residues shy of where the CDR3 ends; the end is completed using the germline J gene. This chain joins TRBV7-9 and TRBJ1-2, with TRBD1 as a possible D gene (6 bases). This CDR3 spans 14 amino acids. The germline CDR1 and CDR2 sequences are SEHNR and FQNEAQ (reference sequence). CDR3: CASSGAGELKGYTF. Incomplete CDR3 DNA: TGTGCCAGCAGTGGGGCAGGGGAACTAAAAGGC.

Turning to this clone: The read comes to an end 3 residues before the CDR3 does, leaving the germline J gene to fill in the end. The J gene is TRBJ2-5, the V gene TRBV7-9; possibly TRBD2 for D (5 bases). This CDR3 contains 12 residues. Trimming pared 5 bases from V and 7 bases from J, leaving 11 bases between. Per germline, CDR1 SEHNR and CDR2 FQNEAQ (reference sequence). CDR3 loop: CASSTPAGTQYF. The part of the CDR3 DNA that was read is TGTGCCAGCAGCACTCCGGCGGGGACC.

Turning to this clone: Coverage ceases 3 residues before the CDR3 finishes, and the germline J gene fills in the end. The V and J genes are TRBV29-1 and TRBJ2-3; 16 nucleotides agree with TRBD2. Germline V gene sequence: CDR1 SQVTM, CDR2 ANQGSEA. Trimming removed 6 bases from V and 6 bases from J; junction bases left unmatched: 6. This CDR3 has 15 amino acids. CDR3 sequence: CSVLGTSGGADTQYF. The sequenced CDR3 bases are TGCAGCGTCCTAGGGACTAGCGGGGGGGCGGATACG.

A note on this clone: The read terminates 3 residues ahead of where the CDR3 ends, so the germline J gene completes it. The J gene is TRBJ2-7, the V gene TRBV5-1; D gene unclear. Germline loops: CDR1 SGHRS, CDR2 YFSETQ. Trimming took 2 bases from V and 2 from J, leaving 8 bases between them. The CDR3 extends over 13 amino acids. The CDR3 sequence: CASSFESPYEQYF. The sequenced part of the CDR3 DNA is TGCGCCAGCAGCTTCGAGAGCCCCTACGAG.

The part of the CDR3 DNA that was read is TGTGCCAGCAGTCCCTGGACAGGGCGGAACTATGGC. It encodes CASSPWTGRNYG. The CDR3 in its entirety is CASSPWTGRNYGYTF. J is TRBJ1-2 and V is TRBV27; 8 bases are a match to TRBD1. The read stops 3 residues short of the end of the CDR3; the missing end is completed from the germline J gene. The CDR3 is 15 amino acids. Germline assignment: CDR1 MNHEY and CDR2 SMNVEV (reference sequence). V trimming: 5 bases; J trimming: 2 bases; junction bases outside the gene matches: 7.

Turning to this clone: Read data end 3 residues before the CDR3 end; the end is taken from the germline J gene. The rearrangement uses TRBV7-9 and TRBJ1-1; TRBD1 might be the D (5 bases). Germline CDR1 SEHNR, CDR2 FQNEAQ (reference sequence). V lost 3 bases, J lost 7 bases, and 6 bases lay in between. The CDR3 spans 11 residues. The CDR3 loop reads CASSFDSEAFF. The part of the CDR3 DNA that was read is TGTGCCAGCAGCTTCGACAGTGAA.

Details on this clone: Sequencing ends 3 residues short of the CDR3 end; the germline J gene provides the rest. The chain links TRBV23-1 to TRBJ1-3, with unresolved D. TRBV23-1 is classed as an ORF, of uncertain function. Trimming removed 0 bases from V and 3 bases from J, with 21 bases in between. This CDR3 region has 19 residues. The part of the CDR3 DNA that was read is TGCGCCAGCAGTCAATCCACCTCCCGGGGAGGGATAGGTGGAAACACC. Translation: CASSQSTSRGGIGGNT. From start to end, the CDR3 is CASSQSTSRGGIGGNTIYF.

A word on this clone: Read sequence stops 3 residues before the CDR3 end, and the germline J gene provides the missing end. The V and J genes are TRBV5-1 and TRBJ2-7, with TRBD2 as a possible D gene (5 bases). The ends were cut back, 1 base at V and 1 base at J, with 15 bases in the middle. The CDR3 consists of 16 residues. The germline gives CDR1 SGHRS, CDR2 YFSETQ. Here the CDR3 reads CASSLLPGDTSYEQYF. CDR3 bases read: TGCGCCAGCAGCTTGCTCCCCGGGGATACGTCCTACGAG. Full variable domain (rest looked up from reference TRBV5-1 and TRBJ2-7): KAGVTQTPRYLIKTRGQQVTLSCSPISGHRSVSWYQQTPGQGLQFLFEYFSETQRNKGNFPGRFSGRQFSNSRSEMNVSTLELGDSALYLCASSLLPGDTSYEQYFGPGTRLTVT.

A note on this clone: The read is 3 residues too short to cover the CDR3 end, so that end is filled in from the germline J gene. The rearrangement joins TRBV11-2 to TRBJ2-5; the match to TRBD2 covers 10 bases. V was clipped by 1 base and J by 7 bases; unmatched bases: 6. Germline assignment: CDR1 SGHAT and CDR2 FQNNGV. The CDR3 covers 15 residues. CDR3 sequence: CASSLGTSGGVTQYF. The part of the CDR3 DNA that was read is TGTGCCAGCAGCTTAGGGACTAGCGGTGGGGTGACC.

On this clone: The missing CDR3 end, 3 residues past where the read stops, is filled in from the germline J gene. The J gene is TRBJ1-4, the V gene TRBV19; 11 bases match TRBD1. CDR1 is LNHDA, CDR2 SQIVND, per germline (reference sequence). The CDR3 sequence is 16 residues long. V was clipped by 5 bases and J by 6 bases; unmatched bases: 8. The CDR3 reads CASSWTGGDEYEKLFF. The covered CDR3 bases are TGTGCCAGTAGTTGGACAGGGGGCGACGAGTATGAAAAA.

Details on this clone: The CDR3 end falls 3 residues outside the read, so it is completed with the germline J gene. V gene TRBV2 combines with J gene TRBJ2-3; 9 bases are a match to TRBD1. The length of the CDR3 is 15 residues. Germline V gene lookup returns CDR1 SNHLY and CDR2 FYNNEI. The ends lost 6 bases at V and 2 bases at J; junction bases unmatched: 6. CDR3 DNA, as far as it was read: TGTGCCAGCAGGGGACAGGGCTTCTTCACAGATACG. This encodes CASRGQGFFTDT. The CDR3 reads in full as CASRGQGFFTDTQYF.

CDR3 sequence reads: CASSLGGLGSNEQFF. The DNA read from the CDR3 is TGTGCCAGCAGCTTAGGGGGGCTAGGATCCAATGAG. This chain connects TRBV11-3 to TRBJ2-1; D perhaps matches TRBD1 (6 bases). The sequence runs out 3 residues before the end of the CDR3; the remainder is reconstructed from the germline J gene. V was shortened by 1 base and J by 6 bases, with 13 bases between the two germline ends. CDR3 length: 15 residues. Germline V gives CDR1 SGHNT, CDR2 YENEEA.

Worth noting for this clone: The sequence runs out 3 residues before the end of the CDR3; the remainder is reconstructed from the germline J gene. This chain joins TRBV12-3 or TRBV12-4 and TRBJ1-4; 9 positions agree with TRBD1. V shed 6 bases, J shed 5 bases, and the junction held 4 bases outside the gene matches. The CDR3 consists of 14 residues. CDR3 DNA, as far as it was read: TGTGCCAGCAGGTTCGGGACAGGGAATGAAAAA. Its translation is CASRFGTGNEK. The CDR3 in its entirety is CASRFGTGNEKLFF.

Note on this clone: The read finishes 3 residues shy of the CDR3 end, and the germline J gene is used to complete it. J is TRBJ1-1 and V is TRBV20-1; tentatively, D is TRBD1 (6 bases). The germline CDR1 and CDR2 sequences are DFQATT and SNEGSKA (reference sequence). The CDR3 loop spans 13 amino acids. The V end was cut by 5 bases, the J end by 5 bases, with 15 bases between. The sequenced CDR3 bases are TGCAGTGCTCGAACAGGGAAGGGGACTGAA. Protein: CSARTGKGTE. The entire CDR3 protein is CSARTGKGTEAFF.

A word on this clone: The CDR3 extends 3 residues past the end of the read, so its final part is completed from the germline J gene. The V call is TRBV10-3, the J call TRBJ2-1, with D tentatively TRBD1 (6 bases). From germline, CDR1 is ENHRY and CDR2 SYGVKD. Deletions cut 5 bases from V and 8 bases from J, with 10 bases between. CDR3 size: 12 residues. CDR3 sequence: CAISNRDHEQFF. The part of the CDR3 DNA that was read is TGTGCCATCAGTAACAGGGATCATGAG.

For this clone: Read coverage stops 3 residues before the CDR3 terminus; the germline J gene supplies the remainder. This sequence joins TRBV30 and TRBJ1-2, with D unresolved. This CDR3 is built from 13 residues. Germline V lookup: CDR1 GTSNPN, CDR2 SVGIG (reference sequence). Between the trimmed V and J ends, which lost 4 bases and 4 bases, there was a span of 13 bases. CDR3 bases read: TGTGCCTGGACCGGGTTGGTTTTCTATGGC. Translated, it gives CAWTGLVFYG. The entire CDR3 protein reads CAWTGLVFYGYTF.

As concerns this clone: The read falls 3 residues short of the CDR3 end, and the missing part is taken from the germline J gene. The J gene is TRBJ1-3, the V gene TRBV5-6; 7 positions agree with TRBD1. Germline assignment: CDR1 SGHDT and CDR2 YYEEEE. The CDR3 covers 15 residues. The V and J ends lost 5 bases and 4 bases, in that order; junction bases with no gene match: 9. The CDR3 DNA, read in part, is TGTGCCAGCAGTTCTACAGGGGCGGGAGGAAACACC. It yields the protein CASSSTGAGGNT. The complete CDR3 protein is CASSSTGAGGNTIYF. Looking up the rest from reference TRBV5-6 and TRBJ1-3 gives the full variable domain: DAGVTQSPTHLIKTRGQQVTLRCSPKSGHDTVSWYQQALGQGPQFIFQYYEEEERQRGNFPDRFSGHQFPNYSSELNVNALLLGDSALYLCASSSTGAGGNTIYFGEGSWLTVV.

Points on this clone: The read is 3 residues too short to cover the CDR3 end, so that end is filled in from the germline J gene. The chain uses TRBV5-1 and TRBJ2-7, with TRBD1 identical over 10 bases. Trimming at V came to 5 bases and at J to 5 bases, leaving 13 bases not matched to a gene. CDR1 is SGHRS, CDR2 YFSETQ, per germline. This CDR3 contains 16 residues. CDR3 amino acids: CASSLSVGTGEDEQYF. The sequenced CDR3 bases are TGCGCCAGCAGTTTGAGCGTCGGGACAGGGGAAGACGAG.

Comments on this clone: Read data end 3 residues before the CDR3 end; the end is taken from the germline J gene. The chain combines TRBV11-3 with TRBJ2-1; 7 bases match TRBD2. The CDR3 loop spans 14 amino acids. Germline V gene lookup returns CDR1 SGHNT and CDR2 YENEEA. Trimming cost V 4 bases and J 6 bases; bases outside gene matches: 6. CDR3 amino acids: CASSSLGGGNEQFF. Partial CDR3 DNA: TGTGCCAGCAGCTCCCTAGGCGGGGGCAATGAG.